Listed below are T cell receptor beta chains from one sample, sequenced in a study of regulatory T cells in long-lasting Graves disease. TCRdb processed the multiplex PCR reads anew with MiXCR; each CDR3 protein has one entry. The sample shows over 500,000 distinct CDR3 sequences, approximately 15% of them seen only once. Another study also made use of these data, one on T cells in Graves' hyperthyroidism and ophthalmopathy.

Sample: peripheral blood mononuclear cells (PBMCs), taken at new diagnosis, from a patient treated with antithyroid drugs. The origin of the receptors is a woman aged 25 to 45 with Graves disease. The CDR3 runs from the conserved cysteine through the conserved F or W. A D gene is named only where the DNA matches it firmly. Not all rows give a size; the values are once, few, many and, for expanded clones, a class.

clone_size j_call cdr3_length d_call v_call cdr3_nt cdr3_aa
many TRBJ1-4 14 NA TRBV2 TGTGCCAGCAGCGGGGGGTTGGTGTATGAAAAACTGTTTTTT CASSGGLVYEKLFF
once TRBJ2-1 16 NA TRBV24-1 TGTGCCACCAGTGGGTTAGACATGAGCTCCTACAATGAGCAGTTCTTC CATSGLDMSSYNEQFF
few TRBJ2-7 16 TRBD2 TRBV20-1 TGCAGTGCTCAGGGACTAGCGGGAGGGCCCTCCTACGAGCAGTACTTC CSAQGLAGGPSYEQYF
few TRBJ1-3 15 NA TRBV28 TGTGCCAGCAGTTTCCGGGACTTCTCTGGAAACACCATATATTTT CASSFRDFSGNTIYF
NA TRBJ1-1 15 NA TRBV27 TGTGCCAGCAGTCCTATACCCCCAGTGAACACTGAAGCTTTCTTT CASSPIPPVNTEAFF
many TRBJ1-1 16 NA TRBV28 TGTGCCAGCAGTTTATCAATGGTAGGGTTGAGCACTGAAGCTTTCTTT CASSLSMVGLSTEAFF
many TRBJ2-3 14 TRBD2 TRBV12-3/TRBV12-4 TGTGCCAGCATCTCCGGGACTAGCGGTAATACGCAGTATTTT CASISGTSGNTQYF
NA TRBJ2-6 13 TRBD1 TRBV12-3/TRBV12-4 TGTGCCAGCAGCCTACAGGGGCCCGACGTCCTGACTTTC CASSLQGPDVLTF
NA TRBJ2-2 16 TRBD1 TRBV6-5 TGTGCCAGCAGTTACCCCACAGGGGCCCCCACCGGGGAGCTGTTTTTT CASSYPTGAPTGELFF
NA TRBJ2-3 17 TRBD2 TRBV5-1 TGCGCCAGCAGCCCCCCGTTGGGAGGGTATAGCACAGATACGCAGTATTTT CASSPPLGGYSTDTQYF
many TRBJ2-1 14 NA TRBV11-2 TGTGCCAGCAGCTTAGATCCTGGCTACTATGAGCAGTTCTTC CASSLDPGYYEQFF
many TRBJ2-3 15 NA TRBV7-2 TGTGCCAGCAGCACCGCCCCCATAAGCACAGATACGCAGTATTTT CASSTAPISTDTQYF
few TRBJ2-7 14 TRBD1 TRBV29-1 TGCAGCGTCCAGGAGAGAGGGGGCTCGGGCGAGCAGTACTTC CSVQERGGSGEQYF
few TRBJ1-5 14 TRBD1 TRBV7-9 TGTGCCAGCAGCCGGGGACAGGGGATACAGCCCCAGCATTTT CASSRGQGIQPQHF
NA TRBJ1-6 15 NA TRBV25-1 TGTGCCAGCAGTGAGCCGGGACAAGTCAACTCACCCCTCCACTTT CASSEPGQVNSPLHF
once TRBJ2-1 14 NA TRBV12-3/TRBV12-4 TGTGCCAGCAGTTTACGGCGAAAATTAAATGAGCAGTTCTTC CASSLRRKLNEQFF
NA TRBJ2-1 16 NA TRBV6-4 TGTGCCAGCAGTGACTATTCCGGGACGCTATACAATGAGCAGTTCTTC CASSDYSGTLYNEQFF
many TRBJ1-3 14 NA TRBV28 TGTGCCAGCAGAAGGGGGGCGGCTGGAAACACCATATATTTT CASRRGAAGNTIYF
many TRBJ2-1 12 NA TRBV28 TGTGCCAGCAGTTTTTTTGCGCTTGAGCAGTTCTTC CASSFFALEQFF
NA TRBJ2-5 15 TRBD2 TRBV7-2 TGTGCCAGCAGCTATAGCGGGGGGGCCCGAGAGACCCAGTACTTC CASSYSGGARETQYF
many TRBJ1-2 14 NA TRBV29-1 TGCAGCGTTGAAGAAAGGGGACCTAACTATGGCTACACCTTC CSVEERGPNYGYTF
NA TRBJ1-5 13 NA TRBV6-4 TGTGCCAGCAGTGTTGCAGGGGATCAGCCCCAGCATTTT CASSVAGDQPQHF
NA TRBJ1-1 12 NA TRBV30 TGTGCCTGGGGATCCCTGAACACTGAAGCTTTCTTT CAWGSLNTEAFF
few TRBJ1-2 15 TRBD1 TRBV9 TGTGCCAGCAGCGTAGGACCGACAGGGAACTATGGCTACACCTTC CASSVGPTGNYGYTF
NA TRBJ1-5 12 NA TRBV11-3 TGTGCCAGCAGCCGCGATATACGGCCCCAGCATTTT CASSRDIRPQHF
NA TRBJ1-1 16 TRBD1 TRBV9 TGTGCCAGCAGCTCAACAGGGGTACGAGTGAACACTGAAGCTTTCTTT CASSSTGVRVNTEAFF
many TRBJ1-2 15 NA TRBV6-1 TGTGCCAGCAGGACACCGGGACCGAAAAACTATGGCTACACCTTC CASRTPGPKNYGYTF
NA TRBJ2-3 15 NA TRBV4-2 TGTGCCAGCAGCCAAGTTTTGGGTCGGGAGGATACGCAGTATTTT CASSQVLGREDTQYF
NA TRBJ1-4 15 TRBD1 TRBV28 TGTGCCAGCATCCAACTAGACAGGGTGGATGAAAAACTGTTTTTT CASIQLDRVDEKLFF
many TRBJ2-3 16 NA TRBV20-1 TGCAGTGCTAGAGACCCCGGGCAGGGTTACGCAGATACGCAGTATTTT CSARDPGQGYADTQYF
NA TRBJ2-7 18 TRBD2 TRBV24-1 TGTGCCACCAGTGAGGGGAACACACTAGCGGGGAGCTCCTACGAGCAGTACTTC CATSEGNTLAGSSYEQYF
NA TRBJ1-4 13 NA TRBV9 TGTGCCAGCAGCGTAGCAGGGAGTCGGAAACTGTTTTTT CASSVAGSRKLFF
many TRBJ2-1 17 TRBD2 TRBV29-1 TGCAGCGTTGTTGGTCTCAGACTAGCGGGAGGGCACAATGAGCAGTTCTTC CSVVGLRLAGGHNEQFF
few TRBJ2-7 15 TRBD1 TRBV3-1 TGTGCCAGCAGCAAACGACAGGGGCAGTTCTACGAGCAGTACTTC CASSKRQGQFYEQYF
few TRBJ1-2 15 NA TRBV28 TGTGCCAGCAGCTTAACCCGAACTCGAGCCTATGGCTACACCTTC CASSLTRTRAYGYTF
NA TRBJ2-4 16 TRBD2 TRBV12-3/TRBV12-4 TGTGCCAGCAGCCCGGGAGGGGGGCCAGCCAAAAACATTCAGTACTTC CASSPGGGPAKNIQYF
many TRBJ1-2 13 NA TRBV20-1 TGCAGTGCCCCGTCAGAACTCGGCTATGGCTACACCTTC CSAPSELGYGYTF
few TRBJ2-2 17 TRBD2 TRBV24-1 TGTGCCACCAGTGATTTAAGACTAGCAGGAGTTCCCGGGGAGCTGTTTTTT CATSDLRLAGVPGELFF
NA TRBJ1-1 14 NA TRBV18 TGTGTCAGCTCCGGGGAGGGCGCGAACACTGAAGCTTTCTTT CVSSGEGANTEAFF
many TRBJ2-1 18 TRBD2 TRBV6-2/TRBV6-3 TGTGCCAGCAGTTACTCGGTTGAAGTGACTAGCGGAGACAATGAGCAGTTCTTC CASSYSVEVTSGDNEQFF
NA TRBJ1-3 14 TRBD1 TRBV9 TGTGCCAGCAGCCCGACAGGGCCTGGAAACACCATATATTTT CASSPTGPGNTIYF
many TRBJ1-4 14 NA TRBV5-1 TGCGCCAGCAGCAGTTCGGGGATCAATGAAAAACTGTTTTTT CASSSSGINEKLFF